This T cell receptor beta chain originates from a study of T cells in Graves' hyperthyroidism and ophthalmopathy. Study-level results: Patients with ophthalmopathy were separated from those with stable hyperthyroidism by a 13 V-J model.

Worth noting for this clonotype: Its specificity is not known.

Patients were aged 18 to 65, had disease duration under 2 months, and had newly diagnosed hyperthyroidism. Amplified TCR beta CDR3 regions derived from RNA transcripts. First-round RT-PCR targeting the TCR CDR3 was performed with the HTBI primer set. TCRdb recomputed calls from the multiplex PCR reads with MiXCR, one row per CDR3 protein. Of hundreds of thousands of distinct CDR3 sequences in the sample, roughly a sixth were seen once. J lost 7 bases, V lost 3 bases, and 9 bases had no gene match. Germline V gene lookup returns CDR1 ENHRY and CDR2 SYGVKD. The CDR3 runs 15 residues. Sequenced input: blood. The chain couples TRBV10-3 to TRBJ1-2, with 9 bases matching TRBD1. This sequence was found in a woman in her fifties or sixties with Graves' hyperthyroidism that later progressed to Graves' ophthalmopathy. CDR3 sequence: CAISDPTGQGFGYTF. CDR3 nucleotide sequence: TGTGCCATCAGTGATCCGACGGGACAGGGATTTGGCTACACCTTC.